This T cell receptor beta chain was sequenced during a study of T cells in Graves' hyperthyroidism and ophthalmopathy. The source material, RNA transcripts, was used to amplify TCR beta CDR3 regions. With the HTBI primer set, the TCR CDR3 went through a first round of RT-PCR. TCRdb re-derived calls from the multiplex PCR reads in MiXCR, one entry per CDR3 protein. The repertoire holds 700,000 or so distinct CDR3 sequences, with 15% to 20% as singletons. Germline V gives CDR1 ENHRY, CDR2 SYGVKD. This CDR3 region has 14 residues. V shed 8 bases, J shed 5 bases, and the junction held 11 bases outside the gene matches. This clonotype was counted at least ten times.

Sequencing used blood. V is TRBV10-3 and J is TRBJ2-7, with 8 nucleotides matching TRBD1. The sequence was collected from a man aged 18 to 29 with Graves' hyperthyroidism. The CDR3 is CAISKTTGVDEQYF. For the CDR3, the DNA is TGTGCCATCTCCAAGACGACAGGGGTCGACGAGCAGTACTTC.